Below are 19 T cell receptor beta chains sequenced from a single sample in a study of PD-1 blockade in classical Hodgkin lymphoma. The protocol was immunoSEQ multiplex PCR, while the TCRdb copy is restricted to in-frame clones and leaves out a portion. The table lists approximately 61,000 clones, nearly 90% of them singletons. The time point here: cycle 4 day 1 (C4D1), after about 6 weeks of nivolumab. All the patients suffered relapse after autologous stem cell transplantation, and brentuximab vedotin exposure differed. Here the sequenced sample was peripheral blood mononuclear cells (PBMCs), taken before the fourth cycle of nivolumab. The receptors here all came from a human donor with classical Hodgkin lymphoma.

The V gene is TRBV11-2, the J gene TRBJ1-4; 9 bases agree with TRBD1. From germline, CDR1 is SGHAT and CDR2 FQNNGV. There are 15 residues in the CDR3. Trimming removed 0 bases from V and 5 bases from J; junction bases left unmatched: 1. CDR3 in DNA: TGTGCCAGCAGCTTAGATGGGACAGGGAATGAAAAACTGTTTTTT. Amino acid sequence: CASSLDGTGNEKLFF. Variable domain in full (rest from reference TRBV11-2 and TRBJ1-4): EAGVAQSPRYKIIEKRQSVAFWCNPISGHATLYWYQQILGQGPKLLIQFQNNGVVDDSQLPKDRFSAERLKGVDSTLKIQPAKLEDSAVYLCASSLDGTGNEKLFFGSGTQLSVL.

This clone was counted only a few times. The CDR3 nucleotides are TGTGCCAGCAGCTTACGGCCGGCCCAAGAGACCCAGTACTTC. It is translated as CASSLRPAQETQYF. J is TRBJ2-5 and V is TRBV5-4, with no clear D. The CDR3 has 14 amino acids. Germline values: CDR1 SGHNT, CDR2 YYREEE (reference sequence). The V gene lost 2 bases and the J gene lost 1 base, with 9 bases spanning the gap. Looking up the rest from reference TRBV5-4 and TRBJ2-5 gives the full variable domain: ETGVTQSPTHLIKTRGQQVTLRCSSQSGHNTVSWYQQALGQGPQFIFQYYREEENGRGNFPPRFSGLQFPNYSSELNVNALELDDSALYLCASSLRPAQETQYFGPGTRLLVL.

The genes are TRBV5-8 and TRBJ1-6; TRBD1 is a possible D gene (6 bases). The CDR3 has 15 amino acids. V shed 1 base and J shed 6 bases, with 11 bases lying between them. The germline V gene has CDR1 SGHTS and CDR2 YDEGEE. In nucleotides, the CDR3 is TGTGCCAGCAGCTTGTTTTTCAGGGGTAATTCACCCCTCCACTTT. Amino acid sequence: CASSLFFRGNSPLHF.

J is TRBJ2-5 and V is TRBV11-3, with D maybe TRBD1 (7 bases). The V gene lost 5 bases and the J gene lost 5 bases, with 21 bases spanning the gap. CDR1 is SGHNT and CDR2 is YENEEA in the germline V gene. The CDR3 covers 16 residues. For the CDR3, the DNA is TGTGCCAGCAGCCCTCAATCAGGGGGGATGGGGGAGACCCAGTACTTC. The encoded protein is CASSPQSGGMGETQYF.

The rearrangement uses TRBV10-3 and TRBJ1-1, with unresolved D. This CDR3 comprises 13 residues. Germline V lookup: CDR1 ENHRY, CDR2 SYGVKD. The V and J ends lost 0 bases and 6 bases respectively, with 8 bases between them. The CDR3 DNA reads TGTGCCATCAGTGAGTCTGGGTCGGCTGAAGCTTTCTTT. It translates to CAISESGSAEAFF.

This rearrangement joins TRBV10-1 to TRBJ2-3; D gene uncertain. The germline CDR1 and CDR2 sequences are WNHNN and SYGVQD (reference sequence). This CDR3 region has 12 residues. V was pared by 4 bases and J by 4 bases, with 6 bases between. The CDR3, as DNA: TGCGCCAGCAGTGCTCGTGCAGATACGCAGTATTTT. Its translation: CASSARADTQYF.

In DNA form, the CDR3 reads TGTGCCAGCAGCTTGAGACAGGAGCAGCCCCAGCATTTT. Amino acids: CASSLRQEQPQHF. The V gene is TRBV7-8, the J gene TRBJ1-5, with TRBD1 as a possible D gene (6 bases). CDR3 length equals 13 residues. The germline CDR1 and CDR2 sequences are SGHVS and FQNEAQ. Trimming left V 3 bases short and J 7 bases short, with 10 bases between.

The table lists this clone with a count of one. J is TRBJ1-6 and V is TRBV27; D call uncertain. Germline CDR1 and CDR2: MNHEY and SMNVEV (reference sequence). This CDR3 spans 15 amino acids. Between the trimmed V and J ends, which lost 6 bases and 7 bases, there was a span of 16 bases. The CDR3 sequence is CASRTAQVWNSPLHF. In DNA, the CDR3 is TGTGCCAGCAGGACGGCCCAGGTGTGGAATTCACCCCTCCACTTT.

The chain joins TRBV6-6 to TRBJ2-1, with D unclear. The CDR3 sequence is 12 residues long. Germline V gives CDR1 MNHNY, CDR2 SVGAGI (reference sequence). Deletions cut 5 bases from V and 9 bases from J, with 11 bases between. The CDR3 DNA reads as TGTGCCAGCAGTCACCCCTCGAGTGAGCAGTTCTTC. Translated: CASSHPSSEQFF.

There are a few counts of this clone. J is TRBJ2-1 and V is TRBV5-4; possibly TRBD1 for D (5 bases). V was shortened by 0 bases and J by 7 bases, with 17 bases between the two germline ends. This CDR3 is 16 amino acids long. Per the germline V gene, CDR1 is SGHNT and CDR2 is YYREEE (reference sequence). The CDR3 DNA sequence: TGTGCCAGCAGCTTGGAGCCGGCAGGGTCTAAGAATGAGCAGTTCTTC. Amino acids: CASSLEPAGSKNEQFF.

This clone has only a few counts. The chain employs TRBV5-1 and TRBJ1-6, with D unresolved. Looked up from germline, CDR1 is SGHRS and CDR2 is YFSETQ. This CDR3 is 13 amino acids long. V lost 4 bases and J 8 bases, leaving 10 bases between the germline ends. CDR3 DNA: TGCGCCAGCAGCCTTTCGGTTGATTCACCCCTCCACTTT. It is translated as CASSLSVDSPLHF.

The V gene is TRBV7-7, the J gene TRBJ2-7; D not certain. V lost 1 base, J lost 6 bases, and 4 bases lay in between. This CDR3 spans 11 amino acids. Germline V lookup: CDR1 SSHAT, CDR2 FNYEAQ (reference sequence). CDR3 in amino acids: CASSLVGEQYF. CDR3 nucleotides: TGTGCCAGCAGCTTAGTGGGCGAGCAGTACTTC.

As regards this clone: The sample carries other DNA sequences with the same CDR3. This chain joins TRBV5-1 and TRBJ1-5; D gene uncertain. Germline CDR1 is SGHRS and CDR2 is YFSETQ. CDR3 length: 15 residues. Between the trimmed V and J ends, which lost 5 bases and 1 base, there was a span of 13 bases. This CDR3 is CASSRTTGSNQPQHF. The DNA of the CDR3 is TGCGCCAGCAGTCGAACCACGGGAAGCAATCAGCCCCAGCATTTT.

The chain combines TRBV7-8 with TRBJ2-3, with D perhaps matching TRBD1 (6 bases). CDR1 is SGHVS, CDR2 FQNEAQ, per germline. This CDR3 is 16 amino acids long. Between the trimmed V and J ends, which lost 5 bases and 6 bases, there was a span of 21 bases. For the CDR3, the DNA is TGTGCCAGCAGCCCAAGGGGTGGAACAGGGACGGATACGCAGTATTTT. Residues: CASSPRGGTGTDTQYF.

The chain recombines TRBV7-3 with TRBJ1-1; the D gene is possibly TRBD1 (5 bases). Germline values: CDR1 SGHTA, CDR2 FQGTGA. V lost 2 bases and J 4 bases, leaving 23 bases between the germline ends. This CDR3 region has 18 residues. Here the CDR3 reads CASSLGPPRHMGTTEAFF. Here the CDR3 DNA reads TGTGCCAGCAGCTTAGGTCCCCCCCGGCATATGGGGACCACTGAAGCTTTCTTT.

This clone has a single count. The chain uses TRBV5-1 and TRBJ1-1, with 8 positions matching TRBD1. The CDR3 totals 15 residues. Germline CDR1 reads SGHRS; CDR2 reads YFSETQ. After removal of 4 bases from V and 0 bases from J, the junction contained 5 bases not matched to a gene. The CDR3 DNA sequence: TGCGCCAGCAGCCCCCGGGGACAGGTGAACACTGAAGCTTTCTTT. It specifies CASSPRGQVNTEAFF.

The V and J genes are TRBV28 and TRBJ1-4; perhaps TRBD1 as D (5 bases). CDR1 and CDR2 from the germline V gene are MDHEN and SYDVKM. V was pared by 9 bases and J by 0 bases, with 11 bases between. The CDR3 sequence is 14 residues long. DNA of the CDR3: TGTGCCAGTAGAGGGGATGCAACTAATGAAAAACTGTTTTTT. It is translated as CASRGDATNEKLFF.

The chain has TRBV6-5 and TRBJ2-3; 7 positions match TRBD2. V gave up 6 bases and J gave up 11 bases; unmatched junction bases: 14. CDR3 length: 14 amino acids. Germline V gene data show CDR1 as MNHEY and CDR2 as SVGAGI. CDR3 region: CASRTASPAGEQYF. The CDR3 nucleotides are TGTGCCAGCAGAACAGCTAGCCCGGCGGGGGAGCAGTATTTT.

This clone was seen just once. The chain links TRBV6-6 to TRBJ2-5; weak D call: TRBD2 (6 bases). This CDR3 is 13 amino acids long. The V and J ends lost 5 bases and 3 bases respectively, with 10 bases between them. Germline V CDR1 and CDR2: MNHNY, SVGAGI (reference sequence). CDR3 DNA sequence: TGTGCCAGCAGTCGGGGGTGGGAAGAGACCCAGTACTTC. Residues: CASSRGWEETQYF.